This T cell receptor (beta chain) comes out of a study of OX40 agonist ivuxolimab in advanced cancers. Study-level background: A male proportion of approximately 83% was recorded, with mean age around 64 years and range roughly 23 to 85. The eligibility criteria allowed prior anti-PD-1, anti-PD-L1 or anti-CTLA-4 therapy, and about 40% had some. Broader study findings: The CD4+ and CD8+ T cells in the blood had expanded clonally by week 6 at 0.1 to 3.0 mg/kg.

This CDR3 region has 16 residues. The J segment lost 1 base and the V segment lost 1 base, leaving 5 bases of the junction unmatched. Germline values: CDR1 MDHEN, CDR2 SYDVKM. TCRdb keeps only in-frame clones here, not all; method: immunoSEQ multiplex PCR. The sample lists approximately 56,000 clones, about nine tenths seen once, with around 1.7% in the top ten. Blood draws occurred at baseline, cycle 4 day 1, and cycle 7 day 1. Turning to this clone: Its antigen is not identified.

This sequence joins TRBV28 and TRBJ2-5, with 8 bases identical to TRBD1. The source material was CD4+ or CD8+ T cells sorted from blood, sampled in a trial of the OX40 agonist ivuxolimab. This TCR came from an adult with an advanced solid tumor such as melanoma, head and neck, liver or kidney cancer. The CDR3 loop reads CASSLSYRGAQETQYF. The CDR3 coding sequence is TGTGCCAGCAGTTTATCCTACAGGGGGGCCCAAGAGACCCAGTACTTC.